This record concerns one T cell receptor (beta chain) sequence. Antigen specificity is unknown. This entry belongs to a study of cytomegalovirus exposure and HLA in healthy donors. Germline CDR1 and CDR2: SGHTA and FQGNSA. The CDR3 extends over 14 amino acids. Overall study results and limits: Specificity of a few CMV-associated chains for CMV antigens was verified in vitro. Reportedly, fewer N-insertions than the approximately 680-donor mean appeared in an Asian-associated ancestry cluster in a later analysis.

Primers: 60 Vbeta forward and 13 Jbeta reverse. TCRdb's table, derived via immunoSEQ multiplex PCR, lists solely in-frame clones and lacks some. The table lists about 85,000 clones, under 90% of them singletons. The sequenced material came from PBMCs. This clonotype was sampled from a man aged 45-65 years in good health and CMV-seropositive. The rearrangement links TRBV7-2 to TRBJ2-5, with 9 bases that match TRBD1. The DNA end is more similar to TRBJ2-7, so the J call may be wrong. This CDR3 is CASSGDRAGYEQYF. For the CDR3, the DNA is TGTGCCAGCAGCGGGGACAGGGCGGGATACGAGCAGTACTTC.